Here is one TCR beta chain with its context. The junction and the germline gene differ at one end; a read error may be behind it. Amplification of TCR beta CDR3 regions was performed using RNA transcripts as template. When the TCR CDR3 underwent first-round RT-PCR, the HTBI primer set was used. Each CDR3 protein is one row after TCRdb ran MiXCR on the multiplex PCR reads. The table lists 650,000 to 700,000 distinct CDR3 sequences, 15% to 20% of them singletons. The CDR3 consists of 19 residues. Germline loops: CDR1 KGHDR, CDR2 SFDVKD. This entry belongs to a study of T cells in Graves' hyperthyroidism and ophthalmopathy.

This clonotype was sampled from a man aged 50 to 59 with Graves' hyperthyroidism. Sequencing was done on a sample of blood. The chain couples TRBV24-1 to TRBJ2-1; TRBD2 agrees at 7 bases. The CDR3 is CVTSVTLSSGLSSYNEQFF. The CDR3 DNA is TGTGTCACCAGTGTGACTTTGTCTAGCGGCCTGAGCTCCTACAATGAGCAGTTCTTC.